This T cell receptor beta chain was recovered during a study of CD8+ T cells in alopecia areata. It was cDNA, reverse transcribed from extracted RNA, that served as the sequencing template. The protocol was immunoSEQ multiplex PCR, while the TCRdb copy is restricted to in-frame clones and leaves out a portion. The data contain some 150,000 clones, roughly 52% of them singletons. Specified treatment: oral pan-JAK inhibitor, 5-10 mg twice daily. Germline CDR1 and CDR2: LGHNT and FRNRAP. The CDR3 is 15 amino acids. Trimming cost V 4 bases and J 8 bases, with 20 bases left between them. This TCR was recovered from a human donor with alopecia areata. This chain uses TRBV12-5 with TRBJ1-2; no clear D gene. The sample here was CD8+ T cells sorted from blood, taken at week 4, from a patient treated with tofacitinib. CDR3 amino acids: CASGSQKTTFLGYTF. The CDR3, as DNA: TGTGCTAGTGGTTCTCAGAAAACTACTTTCCTAGGCTACACCTTC.